This T cell receptor (beta chain) was retrieved from a study of human T cells and chemical hapten exposure (dated by TCRdb to about 2021). General notes on the study: For sensitization, 2% DPC in acetone was applied to a 2 cm by 2 cm area of upper inner arm skin. Weekly therapeutic DPC doses were additionally applied to the scalp of patients throughout the roughly 23-week study period. Patch testing was performed on the upper back with Finn chambers containing 0.01% DPC, and the patch tests were scored after 6 days according to International Contact Dermatitis Research Group standards. The patient cohort, mostly female, included alopecia areata with under or over 50% scalp involvement, alopecia totalis and alopecia universalis. The libraries were sequenced as a pool, and the TCR yield per sample differed mostly because of small variations in library volumes within the pool. This study followed changes in the peripheral blood TCR repertoire in vivo during primary and secondary sensitization of alopecia patients to the hapten diphenylcyclopropenone (DPC). Patient blood was sampled pre-sensitization (week 0) and at 2, 6 and about 24 weeks after DPC sensitization. For TCR sequencing, blood came from some 31 alopecia patients at anywhere from one to four time points (pre-sensitization, 2, 6 and 24 weeks).

The time point label on this specimen signifies: patch test 1, 2 weeks after DPC sensitization. The meaning of the sample's treatment or condition label: therapeutic diphenylcyclopropenone sensitization with weekly scalp DPC. Blood at each patch-test visit was drawn before the patch test was applied. Patients were considered eligible if aged 18 to 70, diagnosed with alopecia and deemed suitable for DPC therapy, and patients were excluded if pregnant. Unfractionated whole blood was collected in Tempus Blood RNA tubes, and total RNA was extracted from that blood. Regarding this clonotype: Its antigen remains undetermined. No much larger clone exists at a distance of one base, and base qualities are not known.

The CDR1 and CDR2 encoded by the germline V gene are LGHNA and YNFKEQ. Trimming leaves V shorter by 3 bases and J shorter by 5 bases, with the junction holding 13 bases beyond the gene matches. The CDR3 contains 18 residues, cysteine and phenylalanine counted. Of all the DNA, just the CDR3 is kept, 54 bases in frame from base 1. Results and caveats for the whole study, not just this receptor: DPC sensitization did not change the number of TCRs with a frequency above 1 in 1000, and there was no evidence of changes in global repertoire structure. Expanded TCRs formed significantly more large CDR3 similarity clusters than pre-sensitization or healthy control sets, consistent with antigen-driven responses. Patch test score correlated positively with the number of PT1 expanded TCRs, reaching significance at thresholds 8, 16 and 32 but not at 4. Repeated subsampling changed both the strength of the expansion versus patch-test correlation and the threshold at which the correlation became significant. Because every patient had alopecia, a presumed autoimmune disease, the patients' immune response might differ from that of healthy individuals.

The protocol used for the library was RACE. These reads were obtained on a NextSeq 500. During library preparation, unique molecular identifiers were attached to individual cDNA molecules so that TCRs could be counted in a quantitative, reproducible way. For every blood RNA sample, sequencing covered both the TCR alpha and TCR beta chains. The published analysis was carried out like this. A median of roughly 100,000 TCRs per sample was observed, with a range of about 23,224 to 690,600. The Decombinator software suite was used to annotate V, J and CDR3 in the TCR reads. For PS versus PT1 abundance plots, all samples were subsampled to the same number of TCRs (28,000). TCRs were defined as expanded if absent before sensitization and observed at least eight times at the 2-week time point. Clones were called with MiXCR by TCRdb after fastp trimmed the public reads at Q25, and only in-frame beta chains were retained. Under each unique CDR3 protein, matching rows form one entry showing the most common genes and DNA. These V and J calls rely on TCRdb rather than the paper's analysis. The sample profile shows 70,000 to 75,000 distinct CDR3 sequences; 32% of them were found once. Roughly 10% of the sample is in the top ten clones.

The clonotype comes from a man aged 35-49 years with alopecia areata. Some clones in this sample may be carry-over from other donors' samples. The material was whole blood, obtained in connection with sensitization to the hapten diphenylcyclopropenone (DPC). Recombination linked TRBV4-2 to TRBJ2-5, with 12 bases matching TRBD2. The base sequence is TGTGCCAGCAGCCAGTTGCTTCGTCTAGCGGGAGGGGTCGAGACCCAGTACTTC. Its coded protein is CASSQLLRLAGGVETQYF.